The 5 T cell receptor beta chains listed next were all sequenced from one sample in a study of blood T cell repertoires in COVID-19. Libraries were prepared by immunoSEQ multiplex PCR; TCRdb keeps only in-frame clonotypes and omits some of them. The sample lists a few hundred thousand clones; around four fifths were seen once. Sequencing input: peripheral blood. These receptors all come from a woman in her 50s with acute or convalescent COVID-19.

The J gene is TRBJ2-1, the V gene TRBV27; 9 bases are shared with TRBD1. CDR1 and CDR2 from the germline V gene are MNHEY and SMNVEV (reference sequence). The CDR3 covers 15 residues. After removal of 4 bases from V and 4 bases from J, the junction contained 5 bases not matched to a gene. CDR3 loop: CASSSGQGGYNEQFF. The CDR3 nucleotides are TGTGCCAGCAGTTCGGGACAGGGAGGGTACAATGAGCAGTTCTTC.

This sequence joins TRBV5-1 and TRBJ1-4; D possibly corresponds to TRBD1 (6 bases). The V and J ends lost 2 bases and 8 bases respectively, with 13 bases between them. CDR1 and CDR2 from the germline V gene are SGHRS and YFSETQ. This CDR3 is built from 14 residues. Written as DNA, the CDR3 is TGCGCCAGCAGCTTAACAGGGACGGGGGAAAAACTGTTTTTT. Protein sequence: CASSLTGTGEKLFF.

Points on this clone: Other DNA variants within this sample encode the same CDR3. The J gene is TRBJ2-4, the V gene TRBV3-1 (or the pseudogene TRBV3-2); D is ambiguous. Looked up from germline, CDR1 is LGHDT and CDR2 is YNNKEL (reference sequence). Trimming cost V 0 bases and J 5 bases, with 8 bases left between them. CDR3 length equals 14 residues. CDR3 DNA sequence: TGTGCCAGCAGCCAAGATCTGAGCCAAAACATTCAGTACTTC. This sequence encodes CASSQDLSQNIQYF.

This clone was counted between two and nine times. The chain links TRBV10-3 to TRBJ2-5; TRBD1 matches 9 bases. CDR1 and CDR2 from the germline V gene are ENHRY and SYGVKD. The CDR3 has 13 residues. Trimming removed 6 bases from V and 5 bases from J; junction bases left unmatched: 4. The CDR3: CAISGQGMETQYF. The DNA for the CDR3 is TGTGCCATCAGCGGACAGGGGATGGAGACCCAGTACTTC.

This clone has more than one count but fewer than ten. This chain uses TRBV6-5 with TRBJ1-1; 11 bases line up with TRBD1. Germline V lookup: CDR1 MNHEY, CDR2 SVGAGI. V shed 5 bases, J shed 10 bases, and the junction held 6 bases outside the gene matches. The CDR3 totals 13 residues. CDR3 nucleotides: TGTGCCAGCAGTCGAGGGACAGGGGGGGGAGCTTTCTTT. Translation gives CASSRGTGGGAFF.